The 15 T cell receptor beta chains given below trace back to one sample, sequenced in a study of T cells after yellow fever vaccination. TCRdb ran MiXCR on the 5' RACE reads and lists one entry per CDR3 protein. The profile shows fewer than 450,000 distinct CDR3 sequences, 11% of them singletons. Source: PBMCs, taken on the day of the first yellow fever vaccination. The receptors here all came from a man aged 18 to 30 who received the YFV17D yellow fever vaccine.

This clonotype was found many times. The rearrangement links TRBV5-1 to TRBJ2-7; a possible D gene is TRBD1 (5 bases). CDR1 SGHRS and CDR2 YFSETQ come from the germline V gene. The CDR3 contains 14 residues. Trimming shortened V by 0 bases and J by 5 bases, and 12 bases separated the two germline ends. CDR3 DNA sequence: TGCGCCAGCAGCTTGGGGGTTATAGGGGACGAGCAGTACGTC. It specifies CASSLGVIGDEQYV.

This chain links TRBV16 with TRBJ1-1; TRBD1 is a possible D gene (6 bases). The CDR3 spans 13 residues. Germline CDR1 reads KGHSY; CDR2 reads FQNENV. V was trimmed by 5 bases and J by 2 bases, leaving 9 bases between them. The CDR3 loop is CASSGQFNTEAFF. The CDR3 DNA reads as TGTGCCAGCAGCGGACAGTTTAACACTGAAGCTTTCTTT. Filled out from reference TRBV16 and TRBJ1-1, the complete variable domain reads GEEVAQTPKHLVRGEGQKAKLYCAPIKGHSYVFWYQQVLKNEFKFLISFQNENVFDETGMPKERFSAKCLPNSPCSLEIQATKLEDSAVYFCASSGQFNTEAFFGQGTRLTVV.

This clonotype was seen only a few times. The chain links TRBV20-1 to TRBJ2-7; D tentatively fits TRBD1 or TRBD2 (5 bases each). Trimming took off 5 bases at V and 4 bases at J, with 6 bases between the two ends. Germline CDR1 and CDR2: DFQATT and SNEGSKA (reference sequence). This CDR3 comprises 10 residues. This CDR3 reads CSAGGYEQYV. In nucleotides, the CDR3 is TGCAGTGCTGGGGGTTACGAGCAGTACGTC.

This clonotype has just a few counts. The chain uses TRBV11-2 and TRBJ2-3; 9 positions agree with TRBD2. Germline V gene lookup returns CDR1 SGHAT and CDR2 FQNNGV. The CDR3 totals 16 residues. V was clipped by 2 bases and J by 4 bases; unmatched bases: 7. Written as DNA, the CDR3 is TGTGCCAGCAGCTTAAGCAGCGGGGGGTGGGCAGATACGCAGTATTTT. It is translated as CASSLSSGGWADTQYF. Drawing the rest from reference TRBV11-2 and TRBJ2-3, the complete variable domain is EAGVAQSPRYKIIEKRQSVAFWCNPISGHATLYWYQQILGQGPKLLIQFQNNGVVDDSQLPKDRFSAERLKGVDSTLKIQPAKLEDSAVYLCASSLSSGGWADTQYFGPGTRLTVL.

The sample holds many counts of this clonotype. The V gene is TRBV28, the J gene TRBJ2-7; 7 bases map to TRBD1. V dropped 4 bases and J dropped 4; count of bases not matched to a gene: 4. Germline CDR1 reads MDHEN; CDR2 reads SYDVKM. CDR3 length: 13 amino acids. The CDR3 DNA is TGTGCCAGCAGTTCCGGACAGGAGTACGAGCAGTACGTC. As protein: CASSSGQEYEQYV.

This clonotype was seen ten or more times. The genes are TRBV7-2 and TRBJ2-7; D is unclear. With 2 bases removed from V and 6 bases from J, the gap between germline ends came to 17 bases. This CDR3 has 15 amino acids. Per the germline V gene, CDR1 is SGHTA and CDR2 is FQGNSA. CDR3 amino acids: CASSLRYEQESEQYF. CDR3 in DNA: TGTGCCAGCAGCTTACGGTACGAGCAGGAATCCGAGCAGTACTTC.

This clonotype was counted only a few times. This chain links TRBV5-1 with TRBJ1-2, with TRBD1 matching over 10 bases. With V trimmed by 3 bases and J by 8 bases, 10 bases remained unmatched. The CDR3 covers 15 residues. Looked up from germline, CDR1 is SGHRS and CDR2 is YFSETQ. The CDR3, as DNA: TGCGCCAGCAGCTATGCATCGACAGGGGGCGCCGGCTACACCTTC. Protein: CASSYASTGGAGYTF.

This clonotype appeared a few times. The rearrangement joins TRBV5-1 to TRBJ2-7, with 7 positions matching TRBD1. CDR3 length equals 14 residues. Germline CDR1 and CDR2: SGHRS and YFSETQ. Unmatched junction bases numbered 3, after V lost 0 bases and J lost 3 bases. The CDR3 coding sequence is TGCGCCAGCAGCTTGGCGGCAGGGGGCTACGAGCAGTACTTC. Amino acids: CASSLAAGGYEQYF. The variable domain in full, with the rest retrieved from reference TRBV5-1 and TRBJ2-7, is KAGVTQTPRYLIKTRGQQVTLSCSPISGHRSVSWYQQTPGQGLQFLFEYFSETQRNKGNFPGRFSGRQFSNSRSEMNVSTLELGDSALYLCASSLAAGGYEQYFGPGTRLTVT.

This clonotype turned up a few times. The chain joins TRBV10-3 to TRBJ2-3, with TRBD2 identical over 7 bases. With 6 bases clipped from V and 9 bases from J, the junction kept 6 bases outside the gene matches. The CDR3 contains 12 residues. Germline-derived CDR1 and CDR2 are ENHRY and SYGVKD. The CDR3 loop is CAIRGGRETQYF. In DNA form, the CDR3 reads TGTGCCATCAGGGGGGGGAGGGAGACGCAGTATTTT.

This clonotype has just a few counts. This rearrangement joins TRBV4-3 to TRBJ2-2; TRBD2 agrees at 10 bases. The V and J ends lost 7 bases and 7 bases, in that order; junction bases with no gene match: 9. The CDR3 sequence is 15 residues long. Germline CDR1 is LGHNA and CDR2 is YSLEER. This CDR3 is CASNRAGGQGGELFF. CDR3 nucleotide sequence: TGCGCCAGCAACCGAGCGGGGGGGCAGGGCGGGGAGCTGTTTTTT.

This clonotype was counted a few times. The chain is built from TRBV20-1 and TRBJ2-3, with D possibly matching TRBD1 (5 bases). Germline loops: CDR1 DFQATT, CDR2 SNEGSKA (reference sequence). This CDR3 is built from 13 residues. The V gene lost 6 bases and the J gene lost 2 bases, with 12 bases spanning the gap. CDR3 in amino acids: CSAVRENTDTQYF. The CDR3 DNA follows: TGCAGTGCCGTCAGGGAAAACACAGATACGCAGTATTTT.

This clonotype was counted between two and nine times. The V gene is TRBV9, the J gene TRBJ2-2, with D hard to call. The V gene lost 2 bases and the J gene lost 6 bases, with 8 bases spanning the gap. Germline V gene data show CDR1 as SGDLS and CDR2 as YYNGEE. The CDR3 totals 13 residues. CDR3 protein: CASSVWRSGELFF. The CDR3 region has the DNA TGTGCCAGCAGCGTTTGGAGATCCGGGGAGCTGTTTTTT.

This clonotype was counted between two and nine times. CDR3 region: CASAGDRHGGNQPQHF. In nucleotides, the CDR3 is TGTGCCAGCGCTGGCGACAGGCACGGCGGCAATCAGCCCCAGCATTTT. This chain uses TRBV12-3 or TRBV12-4 with TRBJ1-5; tentative D call: TRBD1 (6 bases). Trimming removed 8 bases at V and 2 bases at J, with 19 bases between. The length of the CDR3 is 16 residues.

This clonotype was detected ten times or more. This chain joins TRBV14 and TRBJ1-4; D might be TRBD1 (6 bases). CDR1 and CDR2 (germline): SGHDN, FVKESK. V lost 4 bases and J 0 bases, leaving 9 bases between the germline ends. This CDR3 has 15 amino acids. The CDR3 nucleotides read TGTGCCAGCAGCCCGACAGGTGCAACTAATGAAAAACTGTTTTTT. It codes for CASSPTGATNEKLFF.

The gene calls are TRBV2 and TRBJ1-1; D is ambiguous. Germline CDR1 and CDR2: SNHLY and FYNNEI. The CDR3 is 13 amino acids. Trimming pared 7 bases from V and 1 base from J, leaving 10 bases between. CDR3 sequence reads: CASIMRPNTEAFF. The CDR3 DNA is TGTGCCAGCATAATGAGGCCGAACACTGAAGCTTTCTTT. The variable domain in full, completed from reference TRBV2 and TRBJ1-1, reads EPEVTQTPSHQVTQMGQEVILRCVPISNHLYFYWYRQILGQKVEFLVSFYNNEISEKSEIFDDQFSVERPDGSNFTLKIRSTKLEDSAMYFCASIMRPNTEAFFGQGTRLTVV.